This T cell receptor beta chain is drawn from a study of neoadjuvant anti-PD-1 for oral cavity cancer. About the research overall: Patients without progression got a fourth dose around day 43.

Clones were read by immunoSEQ multiplex PCR, and TCRdb kept only the in-frame ones, dropping some. This sample yields 16,000 or so clones, of which around three fifths are seen a single time; 2.8% belongs to the top ten. This CDR3 comprises 16 residues. With 0 bases clipped from V and 1 base from J, the junction kept 4 bases outside the gene matches. Per germline, CDR1 MNHEY and CDR2 SVGAGI. A note on this clone: Its antigen is currently unknown.

Analysis of PBMCs was direct, with no culture step. Overall study findings and caveats: With a few patients per group, TCR findings need larger cohorts.

The specimen was PBMCs, collected before nivolumab (anti-PD-1) treatment. The rearrangement uses TRBV6-5 and TRBJ2-7, with 9 positions matching TRBD2. The sequence was collected from a person between 40 and 80 years old with oral cavity squamous cell carcinoma. CDR3: CASSYSASGTSYEQYF. The CDR3 coding sequence is TGTGCCAGCAGTTACTCGGCTAGCGGGACGTCCTACGAGCAGTACTTC.